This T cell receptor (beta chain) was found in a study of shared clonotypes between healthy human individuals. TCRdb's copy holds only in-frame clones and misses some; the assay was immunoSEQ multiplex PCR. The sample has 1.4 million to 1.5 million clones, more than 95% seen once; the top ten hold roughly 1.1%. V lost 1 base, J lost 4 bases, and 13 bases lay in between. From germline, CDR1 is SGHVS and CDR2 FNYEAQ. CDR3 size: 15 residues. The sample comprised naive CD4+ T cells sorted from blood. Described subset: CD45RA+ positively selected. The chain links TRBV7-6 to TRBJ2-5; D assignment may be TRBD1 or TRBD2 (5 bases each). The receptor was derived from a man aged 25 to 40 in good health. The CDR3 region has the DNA TGTGCCAGCAGCTTAGATGGGGGATTCGGAGAGACCCAGTACTTC. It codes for CASSLDGGFGETQYF.